What follows describes a single T cell receptor beta chain. The target antigen is unknown. The data were obtained in a study of T cell responses to AZD1222 COVID-19 vaccine. Study summary: Second doses were pooled across both intervals (about 4 or about 12 weeks).

This CDR3 is built from 15 residues. Germline CDR1 reads SGHTS; CDR2 reads YDEGEE. V was pared by 1 base and J by 9 bases, with 6 bases of the junction left unmatched. Overall study results and limits: Regions 160-218 and 743-854 dominated among vaccine-associated CD4 TCRs spanning spike. The donor cohort was predominantly white British with a female majority, and clonal diversity may have been underestimated.

Sequenced by immunoSEQ multiplex PCR; TCRdb stores in-frame clones only, minus some. Of about 99,000 clones in the sample, approximately 87% were seen once. The starting material was peripheral blood, obtained on day 0 of AZD1222 vaccination. The clonotype comes from an adult in good health. The J gene is TRBJ2-1, the V gene TRBV5-8; 11 nucleotides match TRBD2. Here the CDR3 reads CASSLLSGRVGEQFF. The CDR3 DNA sequence: TGTGCCAGCAGCTTGCTTAGCGGGAGGGTCGGTGAGCAGTTCTTC.